This T cell receptor (beta chain) was captured by sequencing in a study of Ad26.COV2.S vaccination and SARS-CoV-2 variants. Study overall: Recipients of Ad26.COV2.S got it intramuscularly, once or twice 56 days apart. Points from the study as a whole: Spike-specific TCR breadth was greater in vaccine than placebo recipients.

V shed 7 bases and J shed 7 bases, with 16 bases lying between them. Germline CDR1 is LGHDT and CDR2 is YNNKEL (reference sequence). This CDR3 is 13 amino acids long. Noted treatment: roughly 19 received Ad26.COV2.S at low or high dose, single or two shots; a few received placebo; per-sample allocation not given. At day 63 after the first vaccine or placebo injection, samples were drawn. An Ad26 vector expressing Wuhan-strain SARS-CoV-2 spike constituted the vaccine. About this clone: The antigen remains unidentified.

Clones were read by immunoSEQ multiplex PCR, and TCRdb kept only the in-frame ones, dropping some. The sample has approximately 500,000 clones; roughly 85% are singletons. Source: peripheral blood, taken in a trial of Ad26.COV2.S vaccine versus placebo. The sequence derives from a person between 18 and 60 years old who received the Ad26.COV2.S COVID-19 vaccine or a placebo. The gene calls are TRBV3-1 (or the pseudogene TRBV3-2) and TRBJ1-1; D is possibly TRBD1 (5 bases). CDR3: CASKTAVSSEAFF. The CDR3 nucleotides are TGTGCCAGCAAGACAGCCGTTAGTAGTGAAGCTTTCTTT.